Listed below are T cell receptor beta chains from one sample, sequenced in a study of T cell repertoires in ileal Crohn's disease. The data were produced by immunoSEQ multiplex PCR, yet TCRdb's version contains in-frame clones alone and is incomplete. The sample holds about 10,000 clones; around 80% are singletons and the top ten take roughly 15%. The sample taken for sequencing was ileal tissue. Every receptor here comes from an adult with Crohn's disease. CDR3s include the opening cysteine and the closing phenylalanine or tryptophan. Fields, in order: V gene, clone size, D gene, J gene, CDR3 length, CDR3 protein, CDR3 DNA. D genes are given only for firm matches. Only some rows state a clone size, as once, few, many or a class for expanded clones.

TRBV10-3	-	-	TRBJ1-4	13	CAISESGREKLFF	TGTGCCATCAGTGAGTCTGGCCGCGAAAAACTGTTTTTT
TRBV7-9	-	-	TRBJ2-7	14	CASSARGGGYEQYF	TGTGCCAGCAGCGCCCGGGGAGGGGGGTACGAGCAGTACTTC
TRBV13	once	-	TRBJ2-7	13	CASSSLPGDEQYF	TGTGCCAGCAGCTCCCTCCCCGGGGACGAGCAGTACTTC
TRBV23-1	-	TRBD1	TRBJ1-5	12	CRRQGLNQPQHF	TGCCGACGACAGGGTCTCAATCAGCCCCAGCATTTT
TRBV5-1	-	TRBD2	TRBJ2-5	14	CASSAGRVQETQYF	TGCGCCAGCAGCGCCGGGAGGGTCCAAGAGACCCAGTACTTC
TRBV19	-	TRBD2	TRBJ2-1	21	CASSIDSGLAGVWNPNNEQFF	TGTGCCAGTAGTATAGACTCCGGACTAGCGGGAGTTTGGAACCCTAACAATGAGCAGTTCTTC
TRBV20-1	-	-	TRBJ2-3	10	CSGGTDTQYF	TGCAGTGGCGGCACAGATACGCAGTATTTT
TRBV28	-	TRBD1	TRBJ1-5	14	CASKPGQGYQPQHF	TGTGCCAGTAAGCCGGGACAGGGGTATCAGCCCCAGCATTTT
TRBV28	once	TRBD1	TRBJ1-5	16	CASPPRQGEGNQPQHF	TGTGCCAGCCCCCCACGACAGGGGGAAGGCAATCAGCCCCAGCATTTT
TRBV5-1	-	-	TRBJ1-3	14	CASSLSQSGNTIYF	TGCGCCAGCAGCTTGTCACAGTCTGGAAACACCATATATTTT
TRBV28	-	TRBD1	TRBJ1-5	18	CASSPIITTGGGNQPQHF	TGTGCCAGCAGTCCTATAATAACGACAGGGGGCGGCAATCAGCCCCAGCATTTT
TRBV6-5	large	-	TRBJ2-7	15	CASSYALANIYEQYF	TGTGCCAGCAGTTACGCGCTAGCGAATATTTACGAGCAGTACTTC
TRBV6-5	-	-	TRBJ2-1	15	CASSLDYSSYNEQFF	TGTGCCAGCAGCCTCGACTACAGCTCCTACAATGAGCAGTTCTTC
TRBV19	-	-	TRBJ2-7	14	CASSIGGGNYEQYF	TGTGCCAGTAGTATAGGGGGCGGAAACTACGAGCAGTACTTC
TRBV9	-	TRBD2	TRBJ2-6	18	CASSPFSGRETGANVLTF	TGTGCCAGCAGCCCCTTTAGCGGGAGGGAGACTGGGGCCAACGTCCTGACTTTC
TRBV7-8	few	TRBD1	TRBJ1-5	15	CASSPGTGTGQPQHF	TGTGCCAGCAGCCCCGGGACAGGGACGGGTCAGCCCCAGCATTTT
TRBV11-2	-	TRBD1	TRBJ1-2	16	CASSSRTGLFGYGYTF	TGTGCCAGCAGCTCGAGGACAGGGCTTTTCGGCTATGGCTACACCTTC
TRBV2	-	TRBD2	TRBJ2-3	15	CASRVGLAATYTQYF	TGTGCCAGCAGAGTGGGACTAGCGGCTACCTATACGCAGTATTTT
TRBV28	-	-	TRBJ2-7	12	CASTRSSYEQYF	TGTGCCAGCACAAGGAGCTCCTACGAGCAGTACTTC
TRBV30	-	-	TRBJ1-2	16	CAWSATRRVLNYGYTF	TGTGCCTGGAGTGCTACCCGCAGGGTCCTTAACTATGGCTACACCTTC
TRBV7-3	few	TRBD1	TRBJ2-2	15	CASSRQGQSTGELFF	TGTGCCAGCAGCCGACAGGGGCAGTCCACCGGGGAGCTGTTTTTT
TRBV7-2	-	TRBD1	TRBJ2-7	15	CASSTKGAIPFEQYF	TGTGCCAGCAGCACCAAGGGGGCTATACCGTTCGAGCAGTACTTC
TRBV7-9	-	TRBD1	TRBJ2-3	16	CASSTRQGLSTDTQYF	TGTGCCAGCAGCACACGACAGGGGCTTAGCACAGATACGCAGTATTTT
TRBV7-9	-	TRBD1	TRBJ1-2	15	CASSLLGQGGYGYTF	TGTGCCAGCAGCCTACTGGGACAGGGGGGCTATGGCTACACCTTC
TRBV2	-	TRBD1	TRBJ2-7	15	CASSEIQGALLEQYF	TGTGCCAGCAGTGAAATCCAGGGGGCTCTTCTCGAGCAGTACTTC
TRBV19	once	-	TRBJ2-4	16	CASSRQKQGGGNIQYF	TGTGCCAGTAGTAGACAAAAACAGGGCGGTGGAAACATTCAGTACTTC
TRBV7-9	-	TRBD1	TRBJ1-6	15	CASSQQTQGSSPLHF	TGTGCCAGCAGCCAACAAACACAGGGGTCTTCACCCCTCCACTTT
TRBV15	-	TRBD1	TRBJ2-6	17	CATSRDRGISGANVLTF	TGTGCCACCAGCCGGGACAGGGGAATCTCTGGGGCCAACGTCCTGACTTTC
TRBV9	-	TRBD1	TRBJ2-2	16	CASSVAGTVNTGELFF	TGTGCCAGCAGCGTAGCGGGGACAGTCAACACCGGGGAGCTGTTTTTT
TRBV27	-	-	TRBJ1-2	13	CASSSHLNYGYTF	TGTGCCAGCAGTTCCCACTTGAACTATGGCTACACCTTC
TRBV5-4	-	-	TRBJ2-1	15	CASSSGTHSYNEQFF	TGTGCCAGCAGCTCCGGGACACACTCCTACAATGAGCAGTTCTTC
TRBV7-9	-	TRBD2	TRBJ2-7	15	CASSRTSGRLYEQYF	TGTGCCAGCAGTCGGACTAGCGGGAGGCTGTACGAGCAGTACTTC
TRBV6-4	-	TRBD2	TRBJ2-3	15	CASSDTLAGPDTQYF	TGTGCCAGCAGTGACACGCTAGCGGGTCCAGATACGCAGTATTTT
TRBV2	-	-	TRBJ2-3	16	CASTPIGGGSSDTQYF	TGTGCCAGCACCCCGATAGGGGGGGGCAGCTCAGATACGCAGTATTTT
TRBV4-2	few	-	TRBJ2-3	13	CASSQDQTDTQYF	TGTGCCAGCAGCCAAGATCAAACAGATACGCAGTATTTT
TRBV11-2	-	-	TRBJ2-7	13	CASSLVRGYEQYF	TGTGCCAGCAGCTTAGTCCGGGGGTACGAGCAGTACTTC
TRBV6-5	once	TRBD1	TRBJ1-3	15	CASSYSTGFGNTIYF	TGTGCCAGCAGTTACTCGACAGGGTTTGGAAACACCATATATTTT
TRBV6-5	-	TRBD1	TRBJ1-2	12	CASSLQGYGYTF	TGTGCCAGCAGCCTACAGGGGTATGGCTACACCTTC
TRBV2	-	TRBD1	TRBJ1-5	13	CASSAGQAQPQHF	TGTGCCAGCAGTGCTGGACAGGCCCAGCCCCAGCATTTT
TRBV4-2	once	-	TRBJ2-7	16	CASSRTLGESAYEQYF	TGTGCCAGCAGCCGGACCCTTGGGGAGTCCGCCTACGAGCAGTACTTC
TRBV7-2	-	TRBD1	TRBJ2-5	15	CASSYNRGKGETQYF	TGTGCCAGCAGCTACAACAGGGGGAAGGGGGAGACCCAGTACTTC
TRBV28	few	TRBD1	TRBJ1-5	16	CASSPGTGWSNQPQHF	TGTGCCAGCAGTCCCGGGACAGGGTGGAGCAATCAGCCCCAGCATTTT
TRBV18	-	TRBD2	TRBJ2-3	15	CASSPSGSSTDTQYF	TGTGCCAGCTCTCCTAGCGGGAGCAGCACAGATACGCAGTATTTT
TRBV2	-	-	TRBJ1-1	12	CASRPQGTEAFF	TGTGCCAGCAGACCTCAGGGGACTGAAGCTTTCTTT
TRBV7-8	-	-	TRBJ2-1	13	CASSSEYYNEQFF	TGTGCCAGCAGTAGCGAGTACTACAATGAGCAGTTCTTC
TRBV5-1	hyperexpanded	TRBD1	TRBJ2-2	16	CASSLQGQGRTGELFF	TGCGCCAGCAGCTTGCAGGGACAGGGTCGCACCGGGGAGCTGTTTTTT
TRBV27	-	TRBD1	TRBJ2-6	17	CASSHQGARSGANVLTF	TGTGCCAGCAGCCACCAGGGGGCTCGCTCTGGGGCCAACGTCCTGACTTTC
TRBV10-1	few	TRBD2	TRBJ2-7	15	CASSEGTSGSNEQYF	TGCGCCAGCAGTGAGGGAACTAGCGGGAGTAACGAGCAGTACTTC
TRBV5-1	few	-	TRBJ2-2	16	CASSSQGGRITGELFF	TGCGCCAGCAGCTCGCAGGGGGGTCGTATTACCGGGGAGCTGTTTTTT
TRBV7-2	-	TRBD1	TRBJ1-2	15	CASSLGGQGTLGYTF	TGTGCCAGCAGCTTAGGCGGACAGGGTACCTTGGGCTACACCTTC
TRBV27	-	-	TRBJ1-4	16	CASSLFRQALHEKLFF	TGTGCCAGCAGTTTATTCCGACAGGCCCTCCATGAAAAACTGTTTTTT
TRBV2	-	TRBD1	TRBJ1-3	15	CASNGQGLSGNTIYF	TGTGCCAGCAATGGACAGGGATTGTCTGGAAACACCATATATTTT
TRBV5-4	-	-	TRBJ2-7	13	CASSSSSSYEQYF	TGTGCCAGCAGCTCGTCGAGCTCCTACGAGCAGTACTTC
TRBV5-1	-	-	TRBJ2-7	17	CASSLGVGELAGYEQYF	TGCGCCAGCAGCTTGGGGGTTGGAGAACTAGCCGGCTACGAGCAGTACTTC
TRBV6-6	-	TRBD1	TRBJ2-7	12	CASSGQGYEQYF	TGTGCCAGCAGCGGACAGGGTTACGAGCAGTACTTC
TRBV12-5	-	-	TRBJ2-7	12	CASGLVPYEQYF	TGTGCTAGTGGTTTGGTCCCATACGAGCAGTACTTC
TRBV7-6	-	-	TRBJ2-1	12	CASSLVGGEQFF	TGTGCCAGCAGCTTAGTGGGCGGGGAGCAGTTCTTC
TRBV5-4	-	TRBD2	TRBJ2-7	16	CASSLGGLAGGYEQYF	TGTGCCAGCAGCTTGGGCGGACTAGCGGGAGGATACGAGCAGTACTTC
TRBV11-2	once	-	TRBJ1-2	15	CASSLGAALNYGYTF	TGTGCCAGCAGCTTAGGGGCAGCACTTAACTATGGCTACACCTTC
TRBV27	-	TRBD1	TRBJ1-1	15	CASTDLRGRWTEAFF	TGTGCCAGCACTGACCTCAGGGGGCGTTGGACTGAAGCTTTCTTT